This entry lists 27 T cell receptor beta chains sequenced from one sample in a study of T cells after posttransplantation cyclophosphamide. The protocol was immunoSEQ multiplex PCR, while the TCRdb copy is restricted to in-frame clones and leaves out a portion. The sample lists 8,500 to 9,500 clones; just over 95% were seen once. The sample taken for sequencing was naive CD8+ T cells sorted from PBMCs. These receptors were collected from a man aged 50 to 59 in good health, CMV-negative, and a related stem cell transplant donor.

V and J are TRBV2 and TRBJ2-1; TRBD1 is a possible D gene (6 bases). The CDR3 totals 15 residues. V lost 3 bases and J lost 5, with 14 bases in between. Germline V lookup: CDR1 SNHLY, CDR2 FYNNEI. The CDR3 loop is CASSDNRDINNEQFF. The CDR3 region has the DNA TGTGCCAGCAGTGACAACCGGGACATTAACAATGAGCAGTTCTTC.

This rearrangement joins TRBV9 to TRBJ2-3, with D maybe TRBD1 (5 bases). Trimming cost V 4 bases and J 1 base, with 16 bases left between them. This CDR3 is 16 amino acids long. Germline-derived CDR1 and CDR2 are SGDLS and YYNGEE. CDR3 amino acids: CASSSRVRVGTDTQYF. The CDR3 DNA reads as TGTGCCAGCAGCTCCCGGGTCAGGGTTGGCACAGATACGCAGTATTTT.

The rearrangement joins TRBV7-9 to TRBJ2-3; maybe TRBD1 (5 bases). CDR3 length: 15 residues. The V gene's germline CDR1 is SEHNR and CDR2 FQNEAQ (reference sequence). The V gene lost 7 bases and the J gene lost 0 bases, with 14 bases spanning the gap. The CDR3 region is CASTTRTPSTDTQYF. The CDR3 region has the DNA TGTGCCAGCACTACGAGGACACCCAGCACAGATACGCAGTATTTT.

The J gene is TRBJ2-7, the V gene TRBV5-1; 7 positions match TRBD1. Germline V gives CDR1 SGHRS, CDR2 YFSETQ. V gave up 2 bases and J gave up 4 bases; unmatched junction bases: 9. This CDR3 is built from 15 residues. DNA of the CDR3: TGCGCCAGCAGCTTAAGACAGGGAGTCCTGTACGAGCAGTACTTC. Its translation is CASSLRQGVLYEQYF.

The CDR3 nucleotides read TGTGCCAGCAGCGTAGCAGGGAATGAAGCTTTCTTT. The encoded protein is CASSVAGNEAFF. This rearrangement joins TRBV9 to TRBJ1-1, with D possibly TRBD1 on 5 matching bases. CDR1 SGDLS and CDR2 YYNGEE come from the germline V gene. With 0 bases removed from V and 7 bases from J, the gap between germline ends came to 7 bases. The CDR3 has 12 residues.

The genes are TRBV7-6 and TRBJ2-2; 7 nucleotides agree with TRBD1. J was trimmed by 3 bases and V by 3 bases; bases with no gene match: 4. Germline values: CDR1 SGHVS, CDR2 FNYEAQ. The CDR3 runs to 15 residues. CDR3 amino acids: CASSLSRGYTGELFF. The CDR3 DNA reads as TGTGCCAGCAGCTTGTCCAGGGGGTACACCGGGGAGCTGTTTTTT.

The chain couples TRBV6-5 to TRBJ1-2; no firm D call. The CDR3 covers 13 residues. Trimming cost V 8 bases and J 1 base, with 11 bases left between them. CDR1 is MNHEY and CDR2 is SVGAGI in the germline V gene. The CDR3 DNA reads TGTGCCAGCGGTCCGCAGGTTAACTATGGCTACACCTTC. Translated: CASGPQVNYGYTF.

This clone was counted a single time. The gene calls are TRBV6-6 and TRBJ2-7; TRBD1 is a possible D gene (6 bases). The CDR3 loop spans 14 amino acids. Deletions cut 5 bases from V and 0 bases from J, with 11 bases between. In germline, CDR1 is MNHNY, CDR2 SVGAGI (reference sequence). The CDR3 sequence: CASSPDRSSYEQYF. The CDR3 DNA sequence: TGTGCCAGCAGTCCTGACAGGAGCTCCTACGAGCAGTACTTC.

This sequence joins TRBV6-5 and TRBJ2-5; 10 bases are a match to TRBD1. The junction had 4 bases not matched to a gene; V was cut back by 6 bases and J by 0 bases. The CDR3 is 15 residues long. Germline V gene sequence: CDR1 MNHEY, CDR2 SVGAGI. The CDR3 protein is CASRAGTGDQETQYF. DNA for the CDR3: TGTGCCAGCAGGGCCGGGACAGGGGACCAAGAGACCCAGTACTTC.

V usage is TRBV13 and J usage is TRBJ2-7; D perhaps matches TRBD2 (5 bases). This CDR3 comprises 14 residues. The germline CDR1 and CDR2 sequences are PRHDT and FYEKMQ (reference sequence). V was shortened by 5 bases and J by 0 bases, with 11 bases between the two germline ends. CDR3 nucleotides: TGTGCCAGCAGCCCGACTACAAACTCCTACGAGCAGTACTTC. Translating it yields CASSPTTNSYEQYF.

The CDR3 protein is CASSPQNSYNEQFF. As DNA, the CDR3 is TGTGCCAGCAGTCCACAGAATTCCTACAATGAGCAGTTCTTC. This rearrangement joins TRBV11-3 to TRBJ2-1; D unclear. The germline V gene encodes CDR1 SGHNT and CDR2 YENEEA. Trimming removed 6 bases at V and 1 base at J, with 10 bases between. CDR3 length equals 14 residues. The variable domain in full, with the rest retrieved from reference TRBV11-3 and TRBJ2-1, is EAGVVQSPRYKIIEKKQPVAFWCNPISGHNTLYWYLQNLGQGPELLIRYENEEAVDDSQLPKDRFSAERLKGVDSTLKIQPAELGDSAVYLCASSPQNSYNEQFFGPGTRLTVL.

The V call is TRBV27, the J call TRBJ2-7; D is undetermined. Germline V gene data show CDR1 as MNHEY and CDR2 as SMNVEV (reference sequence). The V end was cut by 3 bases, the J end by 2 bases, with 8 bases between. The CDR3 spans 13 residues. CDR3 amino acids: CASSFGSAYEQYF. CDR3 in DNA: TGTGCCAGCAGTTTTGGCAGCGCCTACGAGCAGTACTTC.

V is TRBV25-1 and J is TRBJ2-4, with D possibly TRBD2 on 5 matching bases. This CDR3 has 16 amino acids. With 2 bases removed from V and 0 bases from J, the gap between germline ends came to 11 bases. In germline, CDR1 is MGHDK, CDR2 SYGVNS. CDR3 protein: CASSEGRTLAKNIQYF. CDR3 sequence (DNA): TGTGCCAGCAGTGAAGGCAGGACTTTAGCCAAAAACATTCAGTACTTC.

This clone has only a few counts. The chain links TRBV19 to TRBJ1-2, with D maybe TRBD1 (5 bases). CDR3 length: 15 amino acids. Trimming shortened V by 1 base and J by 7 bases, and 16 bases separated the two germline ends. The germline CDR1 and CDR2 sequences are LNHDA and SQIVND (reference sequence). In nucleotides, the CDR3 is TGTGCCAGTAGTATAGTTCAGGGAAATTCTGGTGGCTACACCTTC. Translated, it gives CASSIVQGNSGGYTF.

The V gene is TRBV7-9, the J gene TRBJ1-5, with TRBD1 matching over 9 bases. The CDR3 contains 14 residues. J gave up 5 bases and V 5 bases, and 4 bases lay outside the gene matches. CDR1 is SEHNR and CDR2 is FQNEAQ in the germline V gene (reference sequence). The CDR3 nucleotides read TGTGCCAGCAGCGACGGGACAGGGCATCAGCCCCAGCATTTT. Protein sequence: CASSDGTGHQPQHF.

The chain couples TRBV21-1 to TRBJ1-2. TRBV21-1 is flagged as a pseudogene. The CDR3 length is 12 residues. The CDR3 DNA follows: TGTGCCAGCCCTCGAGGGAGTCCAGGCTACACCTTC. Its translation: CASPRGSPGYTF.

This chain connects TRBV12-5 to TRBJ2-1; the D is unclear. V lost 8 bases to trimming and J lost 0 bases, with 8 bases between them. Germline CDR1 reads LGHNT; CDR2 reads FRNRAP. The CDR3 extends over 13 amino acids. CDR3 sequence reads: CASTHSSYNEQFF. In DNA form, the CDR3 reads TGTGCTAGTACCCATAGCTCCTACAATGAGCAGTTCTTC.

The V and J genes are TRBV30 and TRBJ2-7; 9 nucleotides align to TRBD1. The trim removed 5 bases at V and 1 base at J, leaving 9 bases unmatched. This CDR3 region has 15 residues. Per the germline V gene, CDR1 is GTSNPN and CDR2 is SVGIG (reference sequence). The DNA for the CDR3 is TGTGCCTGGTGGCGCCGGGACAGGGAGTCCTACGAGCAGTACTTC. It yields the protein CAWWRRDRESYEQYF.

V usage is TRBV4-3 and J usage is TRBJ1-1; a possible D gene is TRBD1 (5 bases). Trimming removed 0 bases from V and 6 bases from J, with 11 bases in between. The CDR3 totals 14 residues. Germline V gene lookup returns CDR1 LGHNA and CDR2 YSLEER. In DNA, the CDR3 is TGCGCCAGCAGCCAAGAGGGGGGAACGGCTGAAGCTTTCTTT. This sequence encodes CASSQEGGTAEAFF.

J is TRBJ2-5 and V is TRBV5-4; 8 bases are shared with TRBD1. Germline CDR1 and CDR2: SGHNT and YYREEE (reference sequence). The length of the CDR3 is 16 residues. Germline trimming cut 4 bases from V and 0 bases from J; bases unmatched to any gene: 8. CDR3 sequence (DNA): TGTGCCAGCAGCGGACAGGGAGAGGGGTACCAAGAGACCCAGTACTTC. Its translation is CASSGQGEGYQETQYF.

The chain recombines TRBV6-5 with TRBJ2-2; 7 nucleotides line up with TRBD1. V lost 8 bases, J lost 1 base, and 4 bases stayed unmatched. This CDR3 spans 14 amino acids. CDR1 is MNHEY, CDR2 SVGAGI, per germline. CDR3 in DNA: TGTGCCAGCTGCAGACAGGGGAACACCGGGGAGCTGTTTTTT. Its translation: CASCRQGNTGELFF.

The rearrangement links TRBV19 to TRBJ2-2; TRBD1 matches at 10 bases. Germline loops: CDR1 LNHDA, CDR2 SQIVND (reference sequence). The CDR3 has 15 residues. Trimming took 6 bases from V and 4 from J; bases not matched to a gene: 5. CDR3 protein: CASSHWTGGTGELFF. In DNA form, the CDR3 reads TGTGCCAGTAGCCATTGGACAGGGGGCACCGGGGAGCTGTTTTTT.

The chain carries TRBV18 and TRBJ2-5; 7 bases agree with TRBD1. The CDR3 spans 16 residues. The ends lost 2 bases at V and 2 bases at J; junction bases unmatched: 8. Germline loops: CDR1 KGHSH, CDR2 LQKENI. CDR3 loop: CASSPNRGIQQETQYF. In DNA, the CDR3 is TGTGCCAGCTCACCAAACAGGGGTATTCAACAAGAGACCCAGTACTTC.

The rearrangement joins TRBV11-2 to TRBJ2-2, with 9 bases that match TRBD2. In germline, CDR1 is SGHAT, CDR2 FQNNGV. V lost 5 bases to trimming and J lost 1 base; unmatched junction nucleotides: 11. This CDR3 region has 18 residues. CDR3 nucleotide sequence: TGTGCCAGCAGCCCAAGGACTAGCGATACTTTGAACACCGGGGAGCTGTTTTTT. It translates to CASSPRTSDTLNTGELFF.

The V gene is TRBV6-5, the J gene TRBJ1-5; D ambiguous. The CDR3 runs to 14 residues. Germline V gives CDR1 MNHEY, CDR2 SVGAGI. V was pared by 4 bases and J by 7 bases, with 14 bases between. The CDR3 loop reads CASSSRGLGQPQHF. Written as DNA, the CDR3 is TGTGCCAGCAGTTCACGAGGCCTTGGGCAGCCCCAGCATTTT.

V gene TRBV11-1 combines with J gene TRBJ2-3; 12 bases fit TRBD1. CDR1 and CDR2 from the germline V gene are SGHAT and FQDESV (reference sequence). The CDR3 consists of 16 residues. Germline trimming cut 5 bases from V and 2 bases from J; bases unmatched to any gene: 5. This chain's CDR3 is CASSQGTGGNTDTQYF. CDR3 DNA sequence: TGTGCCAGCAGCCAAGGGACAGGGGGCAACACAGATACGCAGTATTTT.

V and J are TRBV14 and TRBJ1-2, with 7 bases that match TRBD1. V shed 6 bases and J 4 bases; nucleotides not matched to a gene: 14. The CDR3 length is 16 residues. CDR1 and CDR2 from the germline V gene are SGHDN and FVKESK. CDR3 in DNA: TGTGCCAGCAGTCCCTATCGACAGGGAGGCTTCTATGGCTACACCTTC. This encodes CASSPYRQGGFYGYTF.